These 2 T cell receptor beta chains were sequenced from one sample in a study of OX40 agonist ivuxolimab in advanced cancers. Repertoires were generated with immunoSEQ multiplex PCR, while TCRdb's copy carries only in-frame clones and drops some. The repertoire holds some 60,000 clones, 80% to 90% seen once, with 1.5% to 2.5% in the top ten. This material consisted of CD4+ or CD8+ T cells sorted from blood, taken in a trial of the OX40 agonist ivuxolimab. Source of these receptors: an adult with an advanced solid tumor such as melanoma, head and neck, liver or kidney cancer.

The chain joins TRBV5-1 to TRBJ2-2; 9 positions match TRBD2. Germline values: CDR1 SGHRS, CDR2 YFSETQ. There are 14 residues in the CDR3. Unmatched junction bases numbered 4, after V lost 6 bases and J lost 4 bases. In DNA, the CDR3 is TGCGCCAGCACCATGACTAGCGGCACCGGGGAGCTGTTTTTT. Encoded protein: CASTMTSGTGELFF. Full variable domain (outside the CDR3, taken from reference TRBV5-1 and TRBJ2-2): KAGVTQTPRYLIKTRGQQVTLSCSPISGHRSVSWYQQTPGQGLQFLFEYFSETQRNKGNFPGRFSGRQFSNSRSEMNVSTLELGDSALYLCASTMTSGTGELFFGEGSRLTVL.

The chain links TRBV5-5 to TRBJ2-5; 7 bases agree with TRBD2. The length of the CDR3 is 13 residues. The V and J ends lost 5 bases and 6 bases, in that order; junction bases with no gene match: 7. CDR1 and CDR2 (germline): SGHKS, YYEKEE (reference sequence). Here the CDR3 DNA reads TGTGCCAGCAGACGGGGACTACTTCAGACCCAGTACTTC. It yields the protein CASRRGLLQTQYF.